This T cell receptor (beta chain) was recorded in a study of blood T cell repertoires in COVID-19. The junction had 4 bases not matched to a gene; V was cut back by 0 bases and J by 5 bases. The germline V gene has CDR1 SGHRS and CDR2 YFSETQ. CDR3 length: 15 amino acids. Assay: immunoSEQ multiplex PCR; the TCRdb copy retains only in-frame clones and omits some. Seen here are around 170,000 clones, roughly 90% observed once, and the top ten hold 20% to 30%. The rearrangement links TRBV5-1 to TRBJ2-2; 7 bases agree with TRBD1. The sequenced material came from peripheral blood. This receptor was identified in a man aged 55 to 70 with acute or convalescent COVID-19. The CDR3 sequence: CASSLGTGVTGELFF. The CDR3 nucleotides read TGCGCCAGCAGCTTGGGGACAGGAGTAACCGGGGAGCTGTTTTTT.